These 27 T cell receptor beta chains came from one sample sequenced in a study of Graves' ophthalmopathy and Graves' hyperthyroidism. The authors amplified TCR beta CDR3 regions from RNA transcripts. An initial RT-PCR round employing HTBI primers preceded a second-round multiplex PCR. TCRdb reprocessed the multiplex PCR reads with MiXCR, giving one entry per CDR3 protein. The sample holds 660,000 or so distinct CDR3 sequences, 35% to 45% seen once. The sequenced sample consisted of peripheral blood. The receptors were sampled from an adult man with Graves' ophthalmopathy.

Comment on this clonotype: Because the CDR3's place on the DNA is in doubt, the DNA is left out and the CDR3 is given as listed by TCRdb. CDR3 sequence reads: CACSARGLAAGGELFF. The chain couples TRBV25-1 to TRBJ2-2; the table gives TRBD2 as D, unverified against the DNA. The CDR3 is 16 residues long, ends included. The germline V gene encodes CDR1 MGHDK and CDR2 SYGVNS.

V gene TRBV5-8 combines with J gene TRBJ1-6; D may be TRBD1 (6 bases). Germline values: CDR1 SGHTS, CDR2 YDEGEE. Trimming took off 0 bases at V and 2 bases at J, with 9 bases between the two ends. This CDR3 region has 16 residues. DNA of the CDR3: TGTGCCAGCAGCTTGGGGGGGGCGCCCTATAATTCACCCCTCCACTTT. It translates to CASSLGGAPYNSPLHF.

Note on this clonotype: One base away lies a much larger clone, so this may be a sequencing read error. The chain has TRBV2 and TRBJ1-2; 9 bases are a match to TRBD1. The CDR3 totals 14 residues. Germline CDR1 is SNHLY and CDR2 is FYNNEI. This chain's CDR3 is CAGRGTGGADGYTF. The CDR3 region has the DNA TGTGCCGGCAGGGGAACAGGGGGCGCCGATGGCTACACCTTC.

The CDR3 region has the DNA TGTGCCAGTATCCCAGCGGGAGCTAGAGATACGCAGTATTTT. As protein: CASIPAGARDTQYF. The gene calls are TRBV19 and TRBJ2-3; 8 bases are a match to TRBD2. V shed 7 bases and J 5 bases; nucleotides not matched to a gene: 8. Germline assignment: CDR1 LNHDA and CDR2 SQIVND (reference sequence). The CDR3 covers 14 residues.

In its sample, this clonotype was seen many times. V and J are TRBV29-1 and TRBJ1-5; D call uncertain. V was pared by 6 bases and J by 4 bases, with 19 bases between. Germline CDR1 SQVTM, CDR2 ANQGSEA. The CDR3 covers 15 residues. The DNA for the CDR3 is TGCAGCGTAGCCGACGGACGAGACGCGAATCAGCCCCAGCATTTT. Its translation is CSVADGRDANQPQHF.

This clonotype has ten or more counts. The rearrangement joins TRBV24-1 to TRBJ2-2, with 7 bases identical to TRBD1. The germline V gene encodes CDR1 KGHDR and CDR2 SFDVKD. Trimming took 0 bases from V and 1 from J; bases not matched to a gene: 1. The CDR3 runs 16 residues. The CDR3 spells CATSDLGTENTGELFF. In DNA, the CDR3 is TGTGCCACCAGTGATTTGGGGACAGAGAACACCGGGGAGCTGTTTTTT.

This clonotype was seen many times. The chain employs TRBV9 and TRBJ2-7; the D gene is possibly TRBD2 (6 bases). Per the germline V gene, CDR1 is SGDLS and CDR2 is YYNGEE. The CDR3 has 13 residues. Trimming took off 0 bases at V and 6 bases at J, with 10 bases between the two ends. The CDR3 reads CASSVVGEAEQYF. CDR3 sequence (DNA): TGTGCCAGCAGCGTAGTTGGGGAGGCCGAGCAGTACTTC.

The rearrangement uses TRBV7-2 and TRBJ2-3; the match to TRBD2 covers 8 bases. CDR1 is SGHTA, CDR2 FQGNSA, per germline. Trimming at V came to 4 bases and at J to 0 bases, leaving 3 bases not matched to a gene. This CDR3 is 15 amino acids long. The CDR3 region is CASSSVAGSTDTQYF. In nucleotides, the CDR3 is TGTGCCAGCAGCTCCGTAGCGGGAAGCACAGATACGCAGTATTTT.

The rearrangement joins TRBV10-3 to TRBJ1-5, with 11 bases identical to TRBD1. Germline V lookup: CDR1 ENHRY, CDR2 SYGVKD. The V segment lost 3 bases and the J segment 5 bases; nucleotides outside the gene matches: 3. The CDR3 is 15 amino acids. CDR3 region: CAISDSDRGHQPQHF. DNA for the CDR3: TGTGCCATCAGTGATTCGGACAGGGGGCATCAGCCCCAGCATTTT.

The CDR3 coding sequence is TGTGCCAGCAGTGAACTTGGGACAGGGTCCATCCAAGAGACCCAGTACTTC. Translating gives CASSELGTGSIQETQYF. This sequence joins TRBV25-1 and TRBJ2-5; 9 bases line up with TRBD1. Germline values: CDR1 MGHDK, CDR2 SYGVNS. The CDR3 covers 17 residues. The V segment lost 2 bases and the J segment 1 base; nucleotides outside the gene matches: 8.

The genes are TRBV10-3 and TRBJ1-6; D is uncertain. This CDR3 is built from 15 residues. V dropped 6 bases and J dropped 13 bases, with 22 bases sitting between them. The germline CDR1 and CDR2 sequences are ENHRY and SYGVKD. The CDR3 loop reads CAISRSRDLVWPLHF. The CDR3 region has the DNA TGTGCCATCAGCCGATCCCGGGATCTGGTGTGGCCCCTCCACTTT.

The rearrangement uses TRBV25-1 and TRBJ1-1; no reliable D call. V lost 8 bases to trimming and J lost 6 bases, with 4 bases between them. CDR1 MGHDK and CDR2 SYGVNS come from the germline V gene. CDR3 length: 9 amino acids. The CDR3, as DNA: TGTGCCAGCTTGTCTGAAGCTTTCTTT. This gives the protein CASLSEAFF.

The chain recombines TRBV29-1 with TRBJ1-5; D is unclear. V was clipped by 7 bases and J by 0 bases, with 1 base between them. Germline values: CDR1 SQVTM, CDR2 ANQGSEA. The CDR3 loop spans 10 amino acids. This CDR3 is CSDSNQPQHF. The CDR3 DNA is TGCAGCGATAGCAATCAGCCCCAGCATTTT.

This chain connects TRBV25-1 to TRBJ2-5; D remains ambiguous. The CDR3 has 13 amino acids. Germline V gene lookup returns CDR1 MGHDK and CDR2 SYGVNS. The V end was cut by 4 bases, the J end by 5 bases, with 11 bases between. The CDR3 nucleotides are TGTGCCAGCAGTGCTAGACTCGGGGAGACCCAGTACTTC. This sequence encodes CASSARLGETQYF. The variable domain in full, completed from reference TRBV25-1 and TRBJ2-5, reads EADIYQTPRYLVIGTGKKITLECSQTMGHDKMYWYQQDPGMELHLIHYSYGVNSTEKGDLSSESTVSRIRTEHFPLTLESARPSHTSQYLCASSARLGETQYFGPGTRLLVL.

The chain links TRBV5-1 to TRBJ2-6; no definite D call. With 4 bases removed from V and 0 bases from J, the gap between germline ends came to 17 bases. This CDR3 is 18 amino acids long. CDR1 SGHRS and CDR2 YFSETQ come from the germline V gene. The CDR3 bases are TGCGCCAGCAGCCCCAAGGGAAAACTGAACTCTGGGGCCAACGTCCTGACTTTC. Translated: CASSPKGKLNSGANVLTF.

On this clonotype: The junction does not match germline at one end; this may be a read error. This chain connects TRBV6-6 to TRBJ2-5; D gene ambiguous. Germline V gene data show CDR1 as MNHNY and CDR2 as SVGAGI (reference sequence). The CDR3 consists of 12 residues. CDR3 amino acids: CASSYSNQPQCF. CDR3 DNA sequence: TGTGCCAGCAGTTACTCGAACCAGCCCCAGTGCTTC.

The gene calls are TRBV12-3 or TRBV12-4 and TRBJ1-6, with D unresolved. Deletions cut 6 bases from V and 7 bases from J, with 13 bases between. There are 14 residues in the CDR3. This CDR3 is CASSFDLTNSPLHF. The CDR3 nucleotides are TGTGCCAGCAGCTTCGACTTAACGAATTCACCCCTCCACTTT.

There are many counts of this clonotype. The rearrangement uses TRBV4-3 and TRBJ1-1; possibly TRBD1 for D (5 bases). The length of the CDR3 is 14 residues. Looked up from germline, CDR1 is LGHNA and CDR2 is YSLEER. V lost 1 base to trimming and J lost 2 bases, with 8 bases between them. In DNA, the CDR3 is TGCGCCAGCAGCCAAGGGGACGGCAACACTGAAGCTTTCTTT. Amino acid sequence: CASSQGDGNTEAFF.

The chain joins TRBV7-3 to TRBJ1-1, with a tentative D call TRBD1 (6 bases). Germline loops: CDR1 SGHTA, CDR2 FQGTGA. Trimming pared 0 bases from V and 10 bases from J, leaving 9 bases between. This CDR3 is built from 12 residues. The CDR3 loop reads CASSLTRGVAFF. The CDR3 DNA reads TGTGCCAGCAGCTTAACCAGGGGAGTAGCTTTCTTT.

V gene TRBV7-9 combines with J gene TRBJ2-1; D remains ambiguous. The CDR3 runs to 13 residues. Germline V gives CDR1 SEHNR, CDR2 FQNEAQ (reference sequence). V was pared by 5 bases and J by 4 bases, with 9 bases between. CDR3 DNA: TGTGCCAGCAGCCCCGGTGGATACAATGAGCAGTTCTTC. Protein: CASSPGGYNEQFF.

This clonotype was seen more than once but under ten times. This rearrangement joins TRBV9 to TRBJ2-7; the match to TRBD1 covers 7 bases. J lost 1 base, V lost 5 bases, and 9 bases had no gene match. Germline values: CDR1 SGDLS, CDR2 YYNGEE. The CDR3 has 15 amino acids. The CDR3, as DNA: TGTGCCAGCAGTTTACCGGCAGGGGGATCCTACGAGCAGTACTTC. This translates into CASSLPAGGSYEQYF.

In the case of this clonotype: The germline gene is not matched at one end of the junction; a read error may be the cause. J is TRBJ2-2 and V is TRBV7-7; D is possibly TRBD1 or TRBD2 (5 bases each). This CDR3 is 16 amino acids long. Looked up from germline, CDR1 is SSHAT and CDR2 is FNYEAQ (reference sequence). CDR3 bases: TGTGCCAGCAGCTCCCTGACAAGAGGTGGGACCGGGGAGCTGTCTTGG. It codes for CASSSLTRGGTGELSW.

The V call is TRBV7-9, the J call TRBJ1-2, with D possibly TRBD1 on 5 matching bases. Germline V gene data show CDR1 as SEHNR and CDR2 as FQNEAQ (reference sequence). The CDR3 totals 17 residues. Trimming took off 10 bases at V and 4 bases at J, with 28 bases between the two ends. CDR3 residues: CATNTEALGRKSYGYTF. Written as DNA, the CDR3 is TGTGCCACCAACACTGAAGCTTTGGGACGGAAGTCCTATGGCTACACCTTC.

This clonotype has at least ten counts. The chain links TRBV29-1 to TRBJ1-2, with D maybe TRBD1 (6 bases). The V and J ends lost 7 bases and 6 bases respectively, with 12 bases between them. The CDR3 consists of 11 residues. Germline assignment: CDR1 SQVTM and CDR2 ANQGSEA. The CDR3 reads CSAYYRDGYTF. The CDR3 region has the DNA TGCAGCGCATATTACAGGGATGGCTACACCTTC.

J is TRBJ2-5 and V is TRBV10-3; 11 bases map to TRBD1. The CDR3 spans 16 residues. The ends lost 6 bases at V and 5 bases at J; junction bases unmatched: 11. Germline CDR1 is ENHRY and CDR2 is SYGVKD. In DNA, the CDR3 is TGTGCCATCAGCGTGGACAGGGGGCAAAACAATGAGACCCAGTACTTC. It yields the protein CAISVDRGQNNETQYF.

This sequence joins TRBV6-1 and TRBJ1-4; D remains ambiguous. The germline V gene encodes CDR1 MNHNS and CDR2 SASEGT. V lost 1 base and J 6 bases, leaving 12 bases between the germline ends. The length of the CDR3 is 15 residues. The CDR3 is CASSEVSRHYEKLFF. CDR3 nucleotides: TGTGCCAGCAGTGAAGTGAGCCGACACTATGAAAAACTGTTTTTT.

The rearrangement uses TRBV2 and TRBJ1-2, with TRBD1 as a possible D gene (5 bases). CDR1 and CDR2 from the germline V gene are SNHLY and FYNNEI. The V end lost 4 bases, the J end lost 2 bases, and 14 bases lay between the germline ends. The CDR3 contains 15 residues. The CDR3 sequence: CASSALQGPNYGYTF. CDR3 coding DNA: TGTGCCAGCAGTGCATTGCAGGGACCAAACTATGGCTACACCTTC.